The sequence of this T cell receptor (beta chain) was determined in a study of shared clonotypes between healthy human individuals. Study-wide results and limits: Read depth was anticipated to influence clonotype sharing among donors.

Profiling relied on immunoSEQ multiplex PCR, and the TCRdb table lists in-frame clones only, not all of them. The sample yields approximately 2.1 million clones, 85% to 95% seen once. This clone has only a few counts. The antigen is not known. HIV-negative, healthy adults without recent acute infections or vaccinations were the donors. Investigators divided CD4+ cells into CD45RA+ naive and CD45RA-negative memory subsets. The ends were cut back, 3 bases at V and 0 bases at J, with 8 bases in the middle. The CDR3 is 14 residues long. CDR1 and CDR2 (germline): SEHNR, FQNEAQ (reference sequence). The TCR originated in a man aged 18 to 29 in good health. Some clones in this sample may be carry-over from other donors' samples. This rearrangement joins TRBV7-9 to TRBJ1-1, with D hard to call. Sequencing was carried out using naive CD4+ T cells from PBMCs. The subset here: CD45RA+ positively selected. The CDR3 here is CASSFRDMNTEAFF. DNA of the CDR3: TGTGCCAGCAGCTTCCGCGACATGAACACTGAAGCTTTCTTT.